The T cell receptor (beta chain) under discussion was sequenced for a study of radiation and T cells in renal cell carcinoma (dated by TCRdb to about 2020). Notes on the research overall: In total, almost 55 samples, comprising around 26 tumors and roughly 27 peripheral blood samples, were subjected to TCR beta sequencing. The final blood draw took place at 4 weeks after radiation, the same time as nephrectomy. In the roughly 49 samples combined, 4 million to 5 million unique CDR3 nucleotide sequences were found, encoding 2 million to 3 million unique CDR3 amino acid sequences. What the work shows at the level of the full study, not this receptor alone: Changes in the blood repertoire were not tracked past 4 weeks after treatment. Because the trial had a single-armed design, the trial could not examine how radiation dose or scheduling affected the TCR repertoire. Top tumor clonotypes rose in blood from baseline to 2 weeks post-radiation, then contracted by 4 weeks, suggesting transient expansion of tumor-resident clones. Because pretreatment tumor biopsies were not available, the baseline intratumoral presence of clonotypes could not be determined.

Read against the paper, the sample's time point label means: blood 4 weeks post-SBRT, at nephrectomy. In the paper's terms, the treatment or condition label means: 15 Gy SBRT to primary tumor, nephrectomy 4 weeks later. Samples came from a clinical trial, in which primary renal cell carcinomas received 15 Gy stereotactic body radiation therapy followed by nephrectomy 4 weeks later. To track tumor-enriched clonotypes, serial peripheral blood was sampled from radiation-treated patients at baseline and at 2 weeks and 4 weeks after SBRT. Every patient's renal cell carcinoma showed clear cell pathology. The QIAamp DNA Blood Mini Kit (Qiagen) was used to prepare genomic DNA for TCR sequencing. Only samples passing all quality control checks were included in the analyses. The V and J ends are trimmed by 4 bases and 4 bases, leaving 20 bases between them. CDR1 and CDR2 were assigned from the germline V gene as SGHRS and YFSETQ. CDR3 length: 16 amino acids, cysteine to phenylalanine. Only CDR3 DNA remains: 48 bases, in frame from the first base.

The immunoSEQ kit was used, according to the manufacturer's recommendations, to generate TCR beta libraries from genomic DNA. To prepare libraries, a first multiplex PCR with proprietary primers was run, followed by a second PCR that added unique barcodes, and a bead cleanup was done after each round. Each sample batch included a kit-provided positive control reaction and a negative control reaction. The final libraries were assessed on an Agilent 4200 TapeStation D1000 ScreenTape, pooled by volume, and quantified by qPCR. Sequencing was performed on an Illumina NextSeq500 with a MidOutput 150-cycle cartridge, and 156 Read1 and 15 Index1 cycles were run with kit custom primers. The pooled library was loaded at around 1.1 pM, and around 20% PhiX control was spiked in. The authors' pipeline ran thus. Vendor-processed data were analyzed in R, and a clonotype was defined as all T cells sharing the same CDR3 nucleotide sequence. For clone abundance analyses, frequencies were normalized to the 10,000 most abundant clones per sample. Public T cell clones, which averaged fewer than five per sample, were removed prior to analysis. Tumor-enriched clonotypes and baseline blood-enriched clonotypes were defined as those with an abundance difference of at least 32-fold between compartments. A beta-binomial differential abundance model was used to identify clonotypes that expanded or contracted between blood time points. Similarity between tumor and blood repertoires was quantified using the Baroni-Urbani and Buser coefficient, and groups were compared with two-tailed Wilcoxon tests in R. TCRdb retrieved this table from immuneACCESS and kept in-frame rearrangements only. Not all clones are present; in checked studies, unresolved V genes account for under half, and no reason is known for the remainder. For V, J and clone size, that table is used; D and trimming come from the DNA. The sample table shows some 150,000 clones, and 75% to 90% are seen once. Around a sixth of the sample rests with the top ten.

Note on this clone: There is no known antigen for this receptor. One base away there is no much larger clone; base qualities are not given.

The TCR comes from a woman between 45 and 65 years old with renal cell carcinoma. Rearrangement joined TRBV5-1 to TRBJ1-1; the D region possibly corresponds to TRBD1 (5 bases align). This specimen consisted of blood, obtained from a patient whose treatment included radiotherapy and nephrectomy. The CDR3 amino acid sequence is: CASSLGTAGLVTEAFF. DNA sequence: TGCGCCAGCAGCCTCGGGACGGCGGGATTGGTCACTGAAGCTTTCTTT.